A selection of T cell receptor beta chains follows, all from one sample in a study of T-cell reconstitution after alpha-beta-depleted transplantation in children. TCRdb used MiXCR to reprocess the PCR reads, holding one entry per CDR3 protein. Of about 980,000 distinct CDR3 sequences detected, 25% to 30% appear once; the ten largest clones hold roughly 31%. The source material was PBMCs, mostly from graft donor cells, sampled 360 days after TCRalphabeta/CD19-depleted stem cell transplant. Source of these receptors: a boy in the first two years of life who had a stem cell transplant for SCID, so the T cells may come from the graft donor. Both conserved end residues are part of each CDR3. The D gene is left open where the match is weak. Clone size appears in some rows only: once, few, many, or a class for an expanded clone.

d_call: TRBD1; j_call: TRBJ2-1; clone_size: few; v_call: TRBV12-3/TRBV12-4; cdr3_aa: CASSSLRFQGDGDEQFF; cdr3_nt: TGTGCCAGCAGTTCTCTTCGGTTTCAGGGGGATGGCGATGAGCAGTTCTTC
d_call: .; j_call: TRBJ2-1; clone_size: .; v_call: TRBV2; cdr3_aa: CASRDYLGPYNEQFF; cdr3_nt: TGTGCCAGTCGCGACTATCTCGGGCCCTACAATGAGCAGTTCTTC
d_call: .; j_call: TRBJ1-1; clone_size: few; v_call: TRBV6-2/TRBV6-3; cdr3_aa: CASSKQQSEAFF; cdr3_nt: TGTGCCAGCAGTAAACAACAAAGTGAAGCTTTCTTT
d_call: TRBD1; j_call: TRBJ2-2; clone_size: few; v_call: TRBV7-3; cdr3_aa: CASSLYRGRDTGELFF; cdr3_nt: TGTGCCAGCAGCCTTTACAGGGGGCGCGACACCGGGGAGCTGTTTTTT
d_call: TRBD2; j_call: TRBJ2-4; clone_size: .; v_call: TRBV12-3/TRBV12-4; cdr3_aa: CASSPWGGKMNIQYF; cdr3_nt: TGTGCCAGCAGTCCCTGGGGGGGGAAGATGAACATTCAGTACTTC
d_call: .; j_call: TRBJ2-7; clone_size: many; v_call: TRBV4-3; cdr3_aa: CASSQDAGYEQYF; cdr3_nt: TGCGCCAGCAGCCAAGATGCAGGGTACGAGCAGTACTTC
d_call: .; j_call: TRBJ2-7; clone_size: .; v_call: TRBV28; cdr3_aa: CASKPQGYSYEQYF; cdr3_nt: TGTGCCAGCAAGCCACAGGGATACTCCTACGAGCAGTACTTC
d_call: .; j_call: TRBJ1-1; clone_size: .; v_call: TRBV4-2; cdr3_aa: CASSQEWQANTEAFF; cdr3_nt: TGTGCCAGCAGCCAAGAGTGGCAAGCGAACACTGAAGCTTTCTTT
d_call: .; j_call: TRBJ2-4; clone_size: .; v_call: TRBV12-3/TRBV12-4; cdr3_aa: CASRPPLPAIQYF; cdr3_nt: TGTGCCAGCAGGCCCCCGTTGCCCGCCATTCAGTACTTC
d_call: .; j_call: TRBJ1-5; clone_size: few; v_call: TRBV2; cdr3_aa: CASSDGRYSNQPQHF; cdr3_nt: TGTGCCAGCAGTGATGGGCGGTATAGCAATCAGCCCCAGCATTTT
d_call: TRBD2; j_call: TRBJ2-1; clone_size: few; v_call: TRBV20-1; cdr3_aa: CSAAGTSLREQFF; cdr3_nt: TGCAGTGCGGCCGGGACTAGCCTTCGGGAGCAGTTCTTC
d_call: .; j_call: TRBJ1-1; clone_size: .; v_call: TRBV13; cdr3_aa: CASSRRNRIPPEAFF; cdr3_nt: TGTGCCAGCAGCCGAAGGAACAGGATACCCCCTGAAGCTTTCTTT
d_call: .; j_call: TRBJ2-2; clone_size: .; v_call: TRBV4-3; cdr3_aa: CASSQETVNTGELFF; cdr3_nt: TGCGCCAGCAGCCAAGAGACAGTGAACACCGGGGAGCTGTTTTTT
d_call: .; j_call: TRBJ1-1; clone_size: .; v_call: TRBV6-1; cdr3_aa: CASTINGANTEAFF; cdr3_nt: TGTGCCAGCACCATCAACGGGGCGAACACTGAAGCTTTCTTT
d_call: .; j_call: TRBJ1-1; clone_size: .; v_call: TRBV5-1; cdr3_aa: CASSLGLLWDTEAFF; cdr3_nt: TGCGCCAGCAGCTTAGGCCTTTTATGGGACACTGAAGCTTTCTTT
d_call: TRBD1; j_call: TRBJ1-6; clone_size: few; v_call: TRBV6-5; cdr3_aa: CASSFPGQGGVSPLHF; cdr3_nt: TGTGCCAGCAGTTTCCCCGGACAGGGAGGAGTGTCACCCCTCCACTTT